These 25 T cell receptor beta chains were all obtained from the same sample, sequenced in a study of T cell changes during pregnancy in multiple sclerosis. TCRdb's copy holds only in-frame clones and misses some; the assay was immunoSEQ multiplex PCR. The sample includes tens of thousands of clones, over 80% of them seen just once. The source was PBMCs, collected in the first trimester of pregnancy. These receptors all come from a female donor in good health, serving as a control in a pregnancy study. Some clones in this sample may be carry-over from other donors' samples.

V gene TRBV27 combines with J gene TRBJ2-7; D not resolved. CDR1 is MNHEY, CDR2 SMNVEV, per germline (reference sequence). V was pared by 6 bases and J by 0 bases, with 15 bases between. The CDR3 loop spans 15 amino acids. The DNA for the CDR3 is TGTGCCAGCAGCCGAAATATCCTTAGCTCCTACGAGCAGTACTTC. Protein sequence: CASSRNILSSYEQYF.

The rearrangement links TRBV9 to TRBJ2-5, with 8 bases matching TRBD2. Trimming at V came to 3 bases and at J to 5 bases, leaving 6 bases not matched to a gene. The CDR3 has 14 amino acids. Germline V gene data show CDR1 as SGDLS and CDR2 as YYNGEE. The CDR3 region is CASSAGLAAETQYF. Here the CDR3 DNA reads TGTGCCAGCAGCGCCGGACTAGCCGCTGAGACCCAGTACTTC. Based on the CDR3 plus reference TRBV9 and TRBJ2-5, the full variable domain is DSGVTQTPKHLITATGQRVTLRCSPRSGDLSVYWYQQSLDQGLQFLIQYYNGEERAKGNILERFSAQQFPDLHSELNLSSLELGDSALYFCASSAGLAAETQYFGPGTRLLVL.

The genes are TRBV7-9 and TRBJ1-2; D is possibly TRBD1 (6 bases). V lost 7 bases and J lost 5, with 11 bases in between. The CDR3 extends over 12 amino acids. CDR1 SEHNR and CDR2 FQNEAQ come from the germline V gene (reference sequence). The CDR3 coding sequence is TGTGCCAGCACTGAGGGGGTTTATGGCTACACCTTC. Protein sequence: CASTEGVYGYTF. The entire variable domain, with the rest obtained from reference TRBV7-9 and TRBJ1-2, is as follows: DTGVSQNPRHKITKRGQNVTFRCDPISEHNRLYWYRQTLGQGPEFLTYFQNEAQLEKSRLLSDRFSAERPKGSFSTLEIQRTEQGDSAMYLCASTEGVYGYTFGSGTRLTVV.

In its sample, this clone was seen a few times. The chain recombines TRBV5-4 with TRBJ1-6; 10 nucleotides match TRBD1. Germline V gene data show CDR1 as SGHNT and CDR2 as YYREEE (reference sequence). V dropped 4 bases and J dropped 0; count of bases not matched to a gene: 4. The CDR3 has 17 amino acids. Written as DNA, the CDR3 is TGTGCCAGCAGCGGGACAGGGGCCGGCTCCTATAATTCACCCCTCCACTTT. Amino acid sequence: CASSGTGAGSYNSPLHF.

The chain employs TRBV23-1 and TRBJ1-3; 7 bases are a match to TRBD1. TRBV23-1 is placed among ORFs of uncertain function. The CDR3 consists of 16 residues. Trimming at V came to 2 bases and at J to 4 bases, leaving 8 bases not matched to a gene. The CDR3 loop is CASSQVGTADGNTIYF. As DNA, the CDR3 is TGCGCCAGCAGTCAAGTTGGGACAGCCGACGGAAACACCATATATTTT.

The gene calls are TRBV6-1 and TRBJ2-7, with D tentatively TRBD2 (6 bases). Between the trimmed V and J ends, which lost 1 base and 4 bases, there was a span of 11 bases. This CDR3 has 14 residues. Germline lookup yields CDR1 MNHNS and CDR2 SASEGT. The CDR3 nucleotides read TGTGCCAGCAGTGAAGTGGGGGGAGGATACGAGCAGTACTTC. It encodes CASSEVGGGYEQYF.

The chain carries TRBV4-3 and TRBJ2-5; 8 bases align to TRBD2. Per germline, CDR1 LGHNA and CDR2 YSLEER. V was pared by 0 bases and J by 1 base, with 7 bases of the junction left unmatched. The CDR3 is 17 residues long. CDR3 protein: CASSQDRGGIGQETQYF. DNA for the CDR3: TGCGCCAGCAGCCAAGATCGGGGGGGGATTGGCCAAGAGACCCAGTACTTC.

The rearrangement joins TRBV2 to TRBJ2-3; possible D gene TRBD1, 8 bases. CDR1 and CDR2 (germline): SNHLY, FYNNEI. The V gene lost 10 bases and the J gene lost 1 base, with 24 bases spanning the gap. The CDR3 extends over 17 amino acids. Here the CDR3 reads CATGGWGVTGGTDTQYF. The CDR3 region has the DNA TGTGCCACCGGGGGGTGGGGGGTGACAGGGGGCACAGATACGCAGTATTTT.

J is TRBJ1-3 and V is TRBV4-1, with 8 bases lining up with TRBD1. The CDR3 length is 17 residues. J gave up 0 bases and V 1 base, and 5 bases lay outside the gene matches. Germline V CDR1 and CDR2: MGHRA, YSYEKL. The CDR3 protein is CASSQGQGKVSGNTIYF. The CDR3 nucleotides read TGCGCCAGCAGCCAAGGACAGGGGAAAGTCTCTGGAAACACCATATATTTT.

This chain uses TRBV29-1 with TRBJ1-1; D is uncertain. CDR1 and CDR2 from the germline V gene are SQVTM and ANQGSEA. The length of the CDR3 is 11 residues. V was shortened by 4 bases and J by 8 bases, with 11 bases between the two germline ends. CDR3 coding DNA: TGCAGCGTTGTGGGCCGTTCGGAAGCTTTCTTT. This sequence encodes CSVVGRSEAFF.

CDR3 bases: TGTGCCAGCAGCTCCGACTTAGGGCGGGACCTCTACGAGCAGTACTTC. Translated: CASSSDLGRDLYEQYF. The gene calls are TRBV7-9 and TRBJ2-7, with D possibly being TRBD2 (6 bases). The CDR3 consists of 16 residues. V lost 4 bases and J lost 3, with 19 bases in between. Germline assignment: CDR1 SEHNR and CDR2 FQNEAQ (reference sequence).

V is TRBV7-8 and J is TRBJ2-1; 7 bases map to TRBD1. The junction had 5 bases not matched to a gene; V was cut back by 5 bases and J by 4 bases. Germline V lookup: CDR1 SGHVS, CDR2 FQNEAQ. CDR3 length equals 14 residues. CDR3: CASSPPGQYNEQFF. The CDR3 bases are TGTGCCAGCAGCCCCCCGGGACAGTACAATGAGCAGTTCTTC.

CDR3 sequence: CASSPGRATNEKLFF. DNA of the CDR3: TGTGCCAGCAGCCCAGGCCGCGCAACTAATGAAAAACTGTTTTTT. V and J are TRBV6-6 and TRBJ1-4; D is undetermined. Germline CDR1 MNHNY, CDR2 SVGAGI (reference sequence). V was clipped by 6 bases and J by 0 bases, with 11 bases between them. The CDR3 is made up of 15 amino acids.

The chain recombines TRBV27 with TRBJ1-2; D ambiguous. The CDR3 has 11 amino acids. Trimming left V 6 bases short and J 3 bases short, with 5 bases between. The germline gives CDR1 MNHEY, CDR2 SMNVEV (reference sequence). CDR3 in DNA: TGTGCCAGCAGGGCGGACTATGGCTACACCTTC. Encoded protein: CASRADYGYTF.

The V gene is TRBV2, the J gene TRBJ2-1, with D possibly being TRBD1 (6 bases). CDR3 size: 14 residues. Germline values: CDR1 SNHLY, CDR2 FYNNEI. Trimming took 8 bases from V and 4 from J, leaving 15 bases between them. The CDR3 DNA reads as TGTGCCAGCCTAAGACAGGACAATTACAATGAGCAGTTCTTC. It specifies CASLRQDNYNEQFF.

This chain links TRBV7-6 with TRBJ2-7; no firm D call. This CDR3 region has 13 residues. Between the trimmed V and J ends, which lost 3 bases and 5 bases, there was a span of 11 bases. CDR1 and CDR2 (germline): SGHVS, FNYEAQ. CDR3 DNA: TGTGCCAGCAGCTTTGGGCAGACCAACGAGCAGTACTTC. Amino acids: CASSFGQTNEQYF.

The chain is built from TRBV7-2 and TRBJ2-3, with 8 bases lining up with TRBD2. CDR3 size: 15 residues. V lost 3 bases and J lost 4; bases outside the gene matches: 6. In germline, CDR1 is SGHTA, CDR2 FQGNSA. CDR3 sequence: CASSLRGAPADTQYF. CDR3 bases: TGTGCCAGCAGCTTGCGGGGGGCCCCCGCAGATACGCAGTATTTT.

This chain joins TRBV28 and TRBJ1-1, with D uncertain. Germline CDR1 reads MDHEN; CDR2 reads SYDVKM. This CDR3 region has 12 residues. Trimming removed 7 bases at V and 1 base at J, with 7 bases between. The CDR3 loop reads CASMSWNTEAFF. Here the CDR3 DNA reads TGTGCCAGCATGTCTTGGAACACTGAAGCTTTCTTT.

The chain employs TRBV27 and TRBJ1-6; D is ambiguous. In germline, CDR1 is MNHEY, CDR2 SMNVEV (reference sequence). The V gene lost 4 bases and the J gene lost 9 bases, with 13 bases spanning the gap. The CDR3 has 14 amino acids. The CDR3 sequence: CASSYLGSGSPLHF. Here the CDR3 DNA reads TGTGCCAGCAGTTACTTGGGGAGTGGTTCACCCCTCCACTTT.

This clone has a handful of counts. The CDR3 here is CATSRDSGGPQHF. DNA of the CDR3: TGTGCCACCAGCAGAGATTCAGGGGGGCCCCAGCATTTT. The chain is built from TRBV15 and TRBJ1-5; TRBD1 matches 7 bases. The length of the CDR3 is 13 residues. V shed 0 bases, J shed 9 bases, and the junction held 2 bases outside the gene matches. Per germline, CDR1 LNHNV and CDR2 YYDKDF (reference sequence).

The V and J genes are TRBV6-5 and TRBJ2-2; D may be TRBD2 (5 bases). Trimming took off 5 bases at V and 6 bases at J, with 10 bases between the two ends. There are 13 residues in the CDR3. Germline loops: CDR1 MNHEY, CDR2 SVGAGI. The CDR3 loop is CASSQTGAGELFF. The CDR3 region has the DNA TGTGCCAGCAGTCAAACCGGGGCCGGGGAGCTGTTTTTT.

This chain links TRBV28 with TRBJ2-3, with 10 bases matching TRBD2. The germline CDR1 and CDR2 sequences are MDHEN and SYDVKM. This CDR3 region has 16 residues. V shed 6 bases, J shed 2 bases, and the junction held 8 bases outside the gene matches. This chain's CDR3 is CASRELAGVLTDTQYF. The CDR3, as DNA: TGTGCCAGCAGGGAGCTAGCGGGGGTCCTCACAGATACGCAGTATTTT.

The rearrangement joins TRBV5-4 to TRBJ2-1; 7 bases match TRBD1. The germline V gene encodes CDR1 SGHNT and CDR2 YYREEE (reference sequence). The CDR3 contains 15 residues. Unmatched junction bases numbered 5, after V lost 0 bases and J lost 5 bases. CDR3 in amino acids: CASSLEGQLHNEQFF. DNA for the CDR3: TGTGCCAGCAGCTTGGAGGGACAGCTACACAATGAGCAGTTCTTC.

The chain uses TRBV5-4 and TRBJ1-2, with 8 bases identical to TRBD1. The CDR3 loop spans 16 amino acids. In germline, CDR1 is SGHNT, CDR2 YYREEE (reference sequence). J gave up 1 base and V 3 bases, and 8 bases lay outside the gene matches. The CDR3 loop reads CASSWGDRPFNYGYTF. DNA of the CDR3: TGTGCCAGCAGCTGGGGGGACAGGCCCTTTAACTATGGCTACACCTTC. The full variable domain, with the rest looked up from reference TRBV5-4 and TRBJ1-2, is ETGVTQSPTHLIKTRGQQVTLRCSSQSGHNTVSWYQQALGQGPQFIFQYYREEENGRGNFPPRFSGLQFPNYSSELNVNALELDDSALYLCASSWGDRPFNYGYTFGSGTRLTVV.

V usage is TRBV19 and J usage is TRBJ1-6; 9 bases map to TRBD1. The germline V gene has CDR1 LNHDA and CDR2 SQIVND (reference sequence). This CDR3 contains 17 residues. With 3 bases clipped from V and 8 bases from J, the junction kept 11 bases outside the gene matches. DNA for the CDR3: TGTGCCAGTAGTATCGAGGGTCGACAGGGGGTATATTCACCCCTCCACTTT. Protein product: CASSIEGRQGVYSPLHF.